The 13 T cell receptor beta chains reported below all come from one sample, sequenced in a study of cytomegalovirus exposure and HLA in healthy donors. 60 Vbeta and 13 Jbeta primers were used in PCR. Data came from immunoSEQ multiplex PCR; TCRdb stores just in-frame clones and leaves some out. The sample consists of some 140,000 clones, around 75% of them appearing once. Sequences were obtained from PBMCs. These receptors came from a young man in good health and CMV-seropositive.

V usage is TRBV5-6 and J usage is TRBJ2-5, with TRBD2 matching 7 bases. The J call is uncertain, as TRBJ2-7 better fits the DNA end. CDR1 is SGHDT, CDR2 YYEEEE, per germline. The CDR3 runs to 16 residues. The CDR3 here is CASNALRGSLPYEQYF. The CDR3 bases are TGTGCCAGCAACGCTCTGCGGGGGAGCCTCCCCTACGAGCAGTACTTC.

The CDR3 spells CASSHLDREGGYTF. CDR3 in DNA: TGTGCCAGCAGCCACCTCGACAGGGAAGGAGGCTACACCTTC. The chain combines TRBV4-2 with TRBJ1-2; 7 nucleotides agree with TRBD1. The junction had 9 bases not matched to a gene; V was cut back by 3 bases and J by 8 bases. The CDR3 covers 14 residues. Germline CDR1 reads LGHNA; CDR2 reads YNFKEQ.

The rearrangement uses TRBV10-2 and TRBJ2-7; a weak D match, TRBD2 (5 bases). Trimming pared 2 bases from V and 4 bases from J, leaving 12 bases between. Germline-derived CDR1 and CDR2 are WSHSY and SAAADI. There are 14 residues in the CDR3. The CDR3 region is CASSEREPKYEQYF. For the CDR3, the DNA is TGCGCCAGCAGTGAGAGGGAGCCAAAATACGAGCAGTACTTC.

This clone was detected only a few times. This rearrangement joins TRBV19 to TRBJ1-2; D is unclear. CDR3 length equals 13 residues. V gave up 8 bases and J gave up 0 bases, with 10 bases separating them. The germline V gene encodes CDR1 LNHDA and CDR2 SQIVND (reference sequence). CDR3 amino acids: CASDTGANYGYTF. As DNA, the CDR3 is TGTGCCAGTGATACGGGAGCTAACTATGGCTACACCTTC. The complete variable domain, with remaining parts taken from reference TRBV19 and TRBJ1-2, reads DGGITQSPKYLFRKEGQNVTLSCEQNLNHDAMYWYRQDPGQGLRLIYYSQIVNDFQKGDIAEGYSVSREKKESFPLTVTSAQKNPTAFYLCASDTGANYGYTFGSGTRLTVV.

The CDR3 DNA reads TGTGCCAGCAAGGTGGGGGGGCAGAACGGGGAGCTGTTTTTT. This sequence encodes CASKVGGQNGELFF. This chain connects TRBV7-6 to TRBJ2-2, with D perhaps matching TRBD2 (7 bases). The CDR3 length is 14 residues. Per the germline V gene, CDR1 is SGHVS and CDR2 is FNYEAQ. Trimming took 7 bases from V and 7 from J, leaving 16 bases between them. The full variable domain, its missing parts supplied by reference TRBV7-6 and TRBJ2-2, is GAGVSQSPRYKVTKRGQDVALRCDPISGHVSLYWYRQALGQGPEFLTYFNYEAQQDKSGLPNDRFSAERPEGSISTLTIQRTEQRDSAMYRCASKVGGQNGELFFGEGSRLTVL.

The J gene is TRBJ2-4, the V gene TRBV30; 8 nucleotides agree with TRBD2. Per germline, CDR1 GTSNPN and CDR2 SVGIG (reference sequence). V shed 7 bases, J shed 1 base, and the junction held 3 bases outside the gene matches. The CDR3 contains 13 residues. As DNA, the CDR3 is TGTGCCTCGGGAGGGGGGGCCAAAAACATTCAGTACTTC. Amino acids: CASGGGAKNIQYF.

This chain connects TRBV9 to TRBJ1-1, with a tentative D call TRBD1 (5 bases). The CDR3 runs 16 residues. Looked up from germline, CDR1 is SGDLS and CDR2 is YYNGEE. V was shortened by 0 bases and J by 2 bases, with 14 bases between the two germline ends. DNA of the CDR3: TGTGCCAGCAGCGTAGATCGGGGAGGGGAAAACACTGAAGCTTTCTTT. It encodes CASSVDRGGENTEAFF.

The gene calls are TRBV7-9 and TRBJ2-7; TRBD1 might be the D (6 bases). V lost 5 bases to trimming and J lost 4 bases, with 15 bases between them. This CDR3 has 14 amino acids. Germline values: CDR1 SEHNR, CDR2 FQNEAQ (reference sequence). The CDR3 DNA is TGTGCCAGCAGCCCTCGGACAGCCCGGTACGAGCAGTACTTC. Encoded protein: CASSPRTARYEQYF. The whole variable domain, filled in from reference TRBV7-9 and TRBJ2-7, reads DTGVSQNPRHKITKRGQNVTFRCDPISEHNRLYWYRQTLGQGPEFLTYFQNEAQLEKSRLLSDRFSAERPKGSFSTLEIQRTEQGDSAMYLCASSPRTARYEQYFGPGTRLTVT.

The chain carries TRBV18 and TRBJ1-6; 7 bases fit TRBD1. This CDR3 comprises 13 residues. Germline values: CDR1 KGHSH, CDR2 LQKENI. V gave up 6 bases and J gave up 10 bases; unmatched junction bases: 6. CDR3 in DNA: TGTGCCAGCTCGGGGACAGTGGAATCACCCCTCCACTTT. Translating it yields CASSGTVESPLHF.

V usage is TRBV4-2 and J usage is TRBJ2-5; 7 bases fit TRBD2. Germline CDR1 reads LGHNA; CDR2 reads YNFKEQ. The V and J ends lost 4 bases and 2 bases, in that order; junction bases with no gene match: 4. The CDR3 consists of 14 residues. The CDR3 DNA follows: TGTGCCAGCAGCCTTAGGACTAGGCAAGAGACCCAGTACTTC. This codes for CASSLRTRQETQYF.

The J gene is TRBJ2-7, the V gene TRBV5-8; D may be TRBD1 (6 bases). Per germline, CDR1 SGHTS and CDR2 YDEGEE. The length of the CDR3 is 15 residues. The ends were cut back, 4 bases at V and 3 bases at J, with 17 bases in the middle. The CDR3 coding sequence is TGTGCCAGCAGCGTGCGTTCCAACAGGGACTACGAGCAGTACTTC. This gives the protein CASSVRSNRDYEQYF.

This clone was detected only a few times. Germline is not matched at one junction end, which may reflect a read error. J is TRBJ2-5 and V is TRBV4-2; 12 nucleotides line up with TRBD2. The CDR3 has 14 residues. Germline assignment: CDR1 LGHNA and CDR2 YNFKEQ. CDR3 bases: TGTGCCAGCAGCCAATCTGGGACTAGCGGGCCCATCGACTTC. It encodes CASSQSGTSGPIDF.

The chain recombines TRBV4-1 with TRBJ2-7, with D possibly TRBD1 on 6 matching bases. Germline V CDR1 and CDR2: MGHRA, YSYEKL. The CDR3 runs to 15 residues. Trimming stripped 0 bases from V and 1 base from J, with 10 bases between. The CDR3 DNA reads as TGCGCCAGCAGCCAAGATATTGGACAGTCCTACGAGCAGTACTTC. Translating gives CASSQDIGQSYEQYF.